This T cell receptor beta chain was found in a study of blood T cell repertoires in COVID-19 (dated by TCRdb to 2018 to 2020). Looking at the study overall: The collaborator samples originated in the United States, Italy and Spain and spanned the acute and convalescent phases of COVID-19. The prospective study material was composed of cDNA or gDNA derived from T cells, B-cell-depleted T cells, or PBMCs. Subjects who had been exposed to COVID-19, were actively infected with it, or had recovered from it provided the deeply sampled blood TCRbeta repertoires that made up the dataset. The repertoires were released in a freely available public database meant as a resource for research on the immune response to SARS-CoV-2. Samples came from the ongoing ImmuneRACE study (first 160 participants) plus 1,254 subjects from 6 global collaborators. A de-identified subject ID, COVID-19 status, age in years and sex were almost always included in the sample metadata. Where available, HLA class I and class II types were obtained from metadata supplied by the sample provider rather than from assay-based typing. What the authors observed across the whole study: How much clinical and demographic metadata was included differed by source and by participant, and the metadata was provided uncurated.

TCRbeta CDR3 regions were amplified from genomic DNA using the immunoSEQ Assay, a bias-controlled multiplex PCR. On the authors' methods: The number of nucleated cells in each sample was estimated from the amplification of reference gene primers within the assay. To quantify the absolute abundance of each unique TCRbeta CDR3 rearrangement, sequence reads were collapsed and filtered. For each sample, productive Simpson clonality was calculated as the square root of Simpson's diversity index over productive rearrangements. TCRdb obtained this table from immuneACCESS and retained in-frame rearrangements with V and J assigned. These tables miss some clones; where compared with another copy, unresolved V genes account for less than half of the shortfall, and the remainder is unexplained. V, J and clone size are taken as reported in that table, and D and trimming were inferred from the DNA itself. Here the sample has about 45,000 clones; roughly 80% occur a single time. In total, the top ten clones hold 28% of the sample.

In its sample, this clone was seen a few times. The specificity of this receptor is unknown. No per-base quality is available; no much larger clone lies one base away. Each collaborating institution followed its own protocols to collect whole blood in K2EDTA tubes. For TCRbeta analysis, collaborators shipped samples in one of three forms: frozen whole blood, isolated PBMCs, or DNA extracted from either of those sample types. The sequencing sample was made of peripheral blood. This clonotype was obtained from a woman in her 70s with acute or convalescent COVID-19.

CDR3 loop: CATSRVPHRSNYGYTF. The sequenced DNA is TGTGCCACCAGCAGAGTCCCCCACAGGTCAAACTATGGCTACACCTTC. The V and J genes are TRBV15 and TRBJ1-2; tentative D gene TRBD1, with 5 bases matching. The germline V gene (reference sequence) provides CDR1 LNHNV and CDR2 YYDKDF. V is clipped by 1 base and J by 2 bases, and the sequence between their germline boundaries is 14 bases long. The CDR3 covers 16 residues, taking in both the cysteine and the phenylalanine. Here the CDR3 DNA is all that survives: 48 bases in frame from base 1.